This T cell receptor (beta chain) derives from a study of immune characterization of retroperitoneal liposarcoma (dated by TCRdb to between 2018 and 2021). The library relied on PCR. Reads for this sample came from a NextSeq 500. TCRdb passed the public sequencing reads through fastp at Q25 and MiXCR, retaining productive beta sequences. Under each unique CDR3 protein, matching rows form one entry showing the most common genes and DNA. The sample table shows about 11,000 distinct CDR3 sequences, and 27% are seen once. The top ten constitute around 7.7% of the sample. This clonotype is labeled medium-sized (0.01 to 0.1%). The antigen it binds to is not known. Base qualities are missing; no much larger clone stands one base away. The sequenced sample consisted of tumor tissue. This TCR was sampled from a male donor with retroperitoneal liposarcoma.

The bases read TGTGCCAGCAGTGAAAGGGGGACAGGTGGAAGGGCTGAAGCTTTCTTT. Its product reads: CASSERGTGGRAEAFF. This sequence uses TRBV6-1 and TRBJ1-1, and 8 junctional nucleotides match TRBD1. CDR1 and CDR2 are read off the germline V gene as MNHNS and SASEGT. Trimmed from V: 2 bases; trimmed from J: 6 bases; junction bases lacking a gene match: 11. CDR3 length: 16 amino acids, cysteine to phenylalanine. The read is trimmed to its CDR3 DNA, 48 bases read in frame from base 1.